This note documents a single T cell receptor beta chain sequence. The antigen remains unidentified. Among CD8+ T cells, naive ones were CD45RO-CCR7+CD27+CD95-. The entry originates in a study of CXCR3-negative and CXCR3-positive naive CD8 T cells. Study observations and caveats: With CXCR3 expression partially decreased after cryopreservation, most assays relied on fresh PBMCs. Relative to CXCR3-negative naive cells, CXCR3-positive naive cells had more hydrophobic TRB CDR3s. Across naive subsets, surface CD5 expression was comparable, and TCR strength was inferred from properties of the TRB CDR3.

It was by 5' RACE with UMI labels that the TRB cDNA libraries were prepared. TCRdb reprocessed the 5' RACE reads; each CDR3 protein has one entry and no DNA is given. This sample's table has about 94,000 distinct CDR3 sequences. The CDR3 has 11 residues. Germline assignment: CDR1 SEHNR and CDR2 FQNEAQ (reference sequence). The V and J genes are TRBV7-9 and TRBJ2-1. This TCR was recovered from a human donor in good health. Some clones in this sample may be carry-over from other donors' samples. Sequences were obtained from naive CXCR3+ CD8+ T cells from blood. Subset reported: CD45RO-CCR7+CD27+CD95- naive CD8+ T cells expressing CXCR3 (TNR3+). CDR3 sequence reads: CASSVGSEQFF.